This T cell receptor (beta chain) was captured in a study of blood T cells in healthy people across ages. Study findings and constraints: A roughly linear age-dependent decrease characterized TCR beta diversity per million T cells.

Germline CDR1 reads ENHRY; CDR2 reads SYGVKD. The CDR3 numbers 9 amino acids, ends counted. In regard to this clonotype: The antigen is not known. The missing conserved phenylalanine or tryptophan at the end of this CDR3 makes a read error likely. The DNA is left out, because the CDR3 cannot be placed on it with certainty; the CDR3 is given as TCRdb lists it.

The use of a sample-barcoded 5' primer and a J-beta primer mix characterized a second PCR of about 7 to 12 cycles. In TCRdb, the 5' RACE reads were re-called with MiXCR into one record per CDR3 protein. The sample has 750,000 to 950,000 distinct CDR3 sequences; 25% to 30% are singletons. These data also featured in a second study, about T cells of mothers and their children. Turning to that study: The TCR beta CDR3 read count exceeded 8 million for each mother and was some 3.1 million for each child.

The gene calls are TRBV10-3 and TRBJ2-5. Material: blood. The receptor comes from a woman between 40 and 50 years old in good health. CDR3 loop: CAAPRDPVL.